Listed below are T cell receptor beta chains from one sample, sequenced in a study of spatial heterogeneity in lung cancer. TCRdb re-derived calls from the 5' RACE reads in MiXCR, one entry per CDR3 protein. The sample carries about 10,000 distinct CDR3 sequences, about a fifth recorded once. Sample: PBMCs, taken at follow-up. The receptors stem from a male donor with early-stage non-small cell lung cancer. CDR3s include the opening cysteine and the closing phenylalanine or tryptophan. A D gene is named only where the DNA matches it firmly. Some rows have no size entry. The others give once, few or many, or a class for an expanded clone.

CDR3: CASSANGGGWTQYF
DNA: TGTGCCAGCAGTGCCAATGGAGGGGGATGGACGCAGTATTTT
D: -
length: 14
J: TRBJ2-3
size: many
V: TRBV28

CDR3: CASSPQRTDTQYF
DNA: TGTGCCAGCTCACCACAGCGCACAGATACGCAGTATTTT
D: -
length: 13
J: TRBJ2-3
size: few
V: TRBV18

CDR3: CASSVSPSYEQYF
DNA: TGTGCCAGCAGCGTCTCCCCTAGCTACGAGCAGTACTTC
D: -
length: 13
J: TRBJ2-7
size: few
V: TRBV9

CDR3: CSARDFGTQAYEQYF
DNA: TGCAGTGCTAGAGATTTCGGGACCCAAGCTTACGAGCAGTACTTC
D: -
length: 15
J: TRBJ2-7
size: many
V: TRBV20-1

CDR3: CSAIQGAVKNTEAFF
DNA: TGCAGTGCTATTCAGGGGGCGGTTAAAAACACTGAAGCTTTCTTT
D: TRBD1
length: 15
J: TRBJ1-1
size: -
V: TRBV20-1

CDR3: CASSSRIGLSSYNEQFF
DNA: TGTGCCAGCAGCTCGAGAATCGGACTTAGCTCCTACAATGAGCAGTTCTTC
D: -
length: 17
J: TRBJ2-1
size: -
V: TRBV7-9

CDR3: CASSVESSGTQYF
DNA: TGTGCCAGCAGCGTAGAAAGCTCGGGGACCCAGTACTTC
D: -
length: 13
J: TRBJ2-5
size: many
V: TRBV9

CDR3: CASSSGGLAAYNEQFF
DNA: TGTGCCAGCAGCTCTGGAGGACTAGCGGCCTACAATGAGCAGTTCTTC
D: TRBD2
length: 16
J: TRBJ2-1
size: -
V: TRBV7-9

CDR3: CASSLAGGTYNEQFF
DNA: TGTGCCAGCAGCTTGGCCGGGGGGACCTACAATGAGCAGTTCTTC
D: TRBD2
length: 15
J: TRBJ2-1
size: -
V: TRBV11-2

CDR3: CASSLGGQGSSQPQHF
DNA: TGTGCCAGCAGTTTAGGGGGACAGGGATCGAGTCAGCCCCAGCATTTT
D: TRBD1
length: 16
J: TRBJ1-5
size: many
V: TRBV28

CDR3: CSAVDRGEGYTF
DNA: TGCAGCGCTGTGGACAGGGGGGAGGGCTACACCTTC
D: TRBD1
length: 12
J: TRBJ1-2
size: -
V: TRBV29-1

CDR3: CASSGQGLQETQYF
DNA: TGTGCCAGCAGTGGCCAGGGGCTCCAAGAGACCCAGTACTTC
D: -
length: 14
J: TRBJ2-5
size: -
V: TRBV2

CDR3: CATSAAGTGDNQPQHF
DNA: TGTGCCACCAGTGCGGCCGGGACAGGGGACAATCAGCCCCAGCATTTT
D: TRBD1
length: 16
J: TRBJ1-5
size: medium-sized
V: TRBV24-1

CDR3: CASSLDREDTEAFF
DNA: TGTGCCAGCAGTCTGGACAGGGAGGACACTGAAGCTTTCTTT
D: TRBD1
length: 14
J: TRBJ1-1
size: many
V: TRBV28

CDR3: CASSEGNRVYEQYF
DNA: TGTGCCAGCAGCGAGGGCAACAGGGTTTACGAGCAGTACTTC
D: -
length: 14
J: TRBJ2-7
size: many
V: TRBV9

CDR3: CASSLMDYAPQHF
DNA: TGTGCCAGCAGTCTCATGGACTATGCCCCCCAGCATTTT
D: -
length: 13
J: TRBJ1-5
size: medium-sized
V: TRBV14

CDR3: CVSSPGQSETQYF
DNA: TGTGTCAGCAGCCCGGGACAGTCGGAGACCCAGTACTTC
D: TRBD1
length: 13
J: TRBJ2-5
size: few
V: TRBV7-3

CDR3: CASSFGTGRGKEQYF
DNA: TGTGCCAGCAGCTTCGGGACAGGTAGGGGAAAGGAGCAGTACTTC
D: TRBD1
length: 15
J: TRBJ2-7
size: -
V: TRBV7-9

CDR3: CASSSSTVDTQYF
DNA: TGTGCCAGCTCATCTTCTACGGTAGATACGCAGTATTTT
D: -
length: 13
J: TRBJ2-3
size: many
V: TRBV18

CDR3: CASSYSSSSDNSYEQYF
DNA: TGTGCCAGCAGTTACTCGTCCAGTTCCGACAATTCCTACGAGCAGTACTTC
D: -
length: 17
J: TRBJ2-7
size: -
V: TRBV6-5

CDR3: CASSFRAFGTSGPPPRHGEQFF
DNA: TGTGCCAGCAGTTTCCGCGCGTTTGGGACTAGCGGGCCTCCCCCCCGACATGGTGAGCAGTTCTTC
D: TRBD2
length: 22
J: TRBJ2-1
size: -
V: TRBV12-3/TRBV12-4

CDR3: CATLDSWDYEQYF
DNA: TGTGCCACCTTGGACAGCTGGGACTACGAGCAGTACTTC
D: -
length: 13
J: TRBJ2-7
size: -
V: TRBV28

CDR3: CSARVQSSYEQYF
DNA: TGCAGCGCCCGGGTTCAAAGCTCCTACGAGCAGTACTTC
D: -
length: 13
J: TRBJ2-7
size: many
V: TRBV20-1

CDR3: CASSRGLADRTDTQYF
DNA: TGTGCCAGCAGCCGGGGACTAGCGGACCGCACAGATACGCAGTATTTT
D: TRBD2
length: 16
J: TRBJ2-3
size: many
V: TRBV3-1